This TCR beta chain was sequenced during a study of beta chain features in type 1 diabetes. On the study more broadly: Patients and healthy donors were similar in age, gender and cell yields.

A single heparinised draw of approximately 0.12 L on average was taken per donor. Expressed TCRB transcripts were sequenced after all isolated RNA was converted to cDNA. Profiled with immunoSEQ multiplex PCR; TCRdb holds only in-frame clones, not every one. This sample has 160,000 or so clones, with approximately 9.9% found just once. CDR3 length: 14 residues. V was pared by 0 bases and J by 8 bases, with 6 bases of the junction left unmatched. Germline lookup yields CDR1 SEHNR and CDR2 FQNEAQ (reference sequence). This sequence was found in a woman aged 18-29 years in good health. The rearrangement joins TRBV7-9 to TRBJ1-2; 7 nucleotides align to TRBD1. The sequenced sample was central memory CD4+ T cells from blood. CDR3 coding DNA: TGTGCCAGCAGCTTAGCGGATAGGGGGCACGGCTACACCTTC. This encodes CASSLADRGHGYTF.